This TCR beta chain comes out of a study of vaccination effects on CD4 cells after COVID-19. The data were produced by immunoSEQ multiplex PCR, yet TCRdb's version contains in-frame clones alone and is incomplete. There are roughly 35,000 clones in the sample; roughly four fifths occur only once, and 5% to 7.5% lies in the top ten. The authors isolated CD4+ T cells after around 9 days of culture. Convalescent patients had PCR-confirmed SARS-CoV-2 infection between March and December 2020. Participants were given two doses of BNT162b2 or mRNA-1273 vaccine. As for this clone: Its target is not known.

The sample consisted of CD4+ T cells from PBMCs cultured without peptide, taken after COVID-19 vaccination. This clonotype originated in a human donor who had a prior SARS-CoV-2 infection.

This CDR3 reads CASSQGLAESGTQYF. Written as DNA, the CDR3 is TGTGCCAGCAGCCAAGGGCTAGCGGAATCTGGGACCCAGTACTTC. The rearrangement joins TRBV3-1 (or the pseudogene TRBV3-2) to TRBJ2-5; 7 bases fit TRBD2. The trim removed 1 base at V and 7 bases at J, leaving 9 bases unmatched. Germline-derived CDR1 and CDR2 are LGHDT and YNNKEL (reference sequence). The length of the CDR3 is 15 residues.